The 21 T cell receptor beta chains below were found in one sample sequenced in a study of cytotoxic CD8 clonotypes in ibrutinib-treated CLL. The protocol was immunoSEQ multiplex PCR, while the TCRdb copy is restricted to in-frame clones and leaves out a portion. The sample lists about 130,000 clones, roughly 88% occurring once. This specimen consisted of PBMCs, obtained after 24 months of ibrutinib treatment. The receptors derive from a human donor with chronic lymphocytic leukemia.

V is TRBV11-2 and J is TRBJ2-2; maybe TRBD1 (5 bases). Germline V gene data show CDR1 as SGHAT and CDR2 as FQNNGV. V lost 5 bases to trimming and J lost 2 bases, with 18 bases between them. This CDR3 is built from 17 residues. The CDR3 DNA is TGTGCCAGCAGCGCCCAGGGCGCCTCACGAAACACCGGGGAGCTGTTTTTT. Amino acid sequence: CASSAQGASRNTGELFF.

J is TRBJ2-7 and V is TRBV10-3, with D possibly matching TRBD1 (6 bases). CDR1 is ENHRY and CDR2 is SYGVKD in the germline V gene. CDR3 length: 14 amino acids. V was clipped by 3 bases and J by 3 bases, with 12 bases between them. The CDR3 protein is CAISDPDRNYEQYF. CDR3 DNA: TGTGCCATCAGTGACCCCGACAGGAACTACGAGCAGTACTTC.

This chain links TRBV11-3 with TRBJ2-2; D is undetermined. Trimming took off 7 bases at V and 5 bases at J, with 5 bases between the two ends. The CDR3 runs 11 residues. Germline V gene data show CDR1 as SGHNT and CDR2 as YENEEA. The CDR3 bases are TGTGCCAGCACACGTACCGGGGAGCTGTTTTTT. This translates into CASTRTGELFF.

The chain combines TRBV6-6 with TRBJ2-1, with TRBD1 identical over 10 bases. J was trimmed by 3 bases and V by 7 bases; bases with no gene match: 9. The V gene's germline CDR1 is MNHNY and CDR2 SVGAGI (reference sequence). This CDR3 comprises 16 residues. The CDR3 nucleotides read TGTGCCAGCACCGCCGACAGGGGGCTTAGCTACAATGAGCAGTTCTTC. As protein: CASTADRGLSYNEQFF.

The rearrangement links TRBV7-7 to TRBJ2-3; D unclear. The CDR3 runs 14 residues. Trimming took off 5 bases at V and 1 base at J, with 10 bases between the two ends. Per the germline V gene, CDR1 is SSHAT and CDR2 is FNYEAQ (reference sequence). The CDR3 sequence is CASSPGLGTDTQYF. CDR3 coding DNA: TGTGCCAGCAGCCCCGGCCTCGGCACAGATACGCAGTATTTT.

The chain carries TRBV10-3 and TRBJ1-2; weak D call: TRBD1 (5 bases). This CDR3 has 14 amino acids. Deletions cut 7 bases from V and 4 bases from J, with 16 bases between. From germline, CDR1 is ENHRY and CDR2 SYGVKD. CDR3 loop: CAITQGGITYGYTF. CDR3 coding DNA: TGTGCCATCACCCAGGGTGGTATTACCTATGGCTACACCTTC.

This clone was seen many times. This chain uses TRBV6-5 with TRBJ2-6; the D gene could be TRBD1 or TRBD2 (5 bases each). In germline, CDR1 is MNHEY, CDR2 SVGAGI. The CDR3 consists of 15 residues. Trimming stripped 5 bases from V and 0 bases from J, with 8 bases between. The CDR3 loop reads CASSTGTSGANVLTF. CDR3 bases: TGTGCCAGCAGTACCGGGACCTCTGGGGCCAACGTCCTGACTTTC.

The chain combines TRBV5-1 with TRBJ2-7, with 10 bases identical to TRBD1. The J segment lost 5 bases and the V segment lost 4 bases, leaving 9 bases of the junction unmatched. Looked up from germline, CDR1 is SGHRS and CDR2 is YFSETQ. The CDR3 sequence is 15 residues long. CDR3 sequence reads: CASSLDRGLINEQYF. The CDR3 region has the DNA TGCGCCAGCAGCCTAGACAGGGGGCTTATCAACGAGCAGTACTTC.

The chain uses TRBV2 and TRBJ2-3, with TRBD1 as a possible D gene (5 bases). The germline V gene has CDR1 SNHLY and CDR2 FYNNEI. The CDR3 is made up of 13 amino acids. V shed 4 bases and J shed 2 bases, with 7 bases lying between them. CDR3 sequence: CASSGQITDTQYF. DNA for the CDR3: TGTGCCAGCAGTGGACAGATCACAGATACGCAGTATTTT.

The CDR3 is CASSPDRAWADTQYF. CDR3 coding DNA: TGCGCCAGCAGCCCGGACAGGGCGTGGGCAGATACGCAGTATTTT. The V and J genes are TRBV4-3 and TRBJ2-3; 8 bases map to TRBD1. This CDR3 has 15 residues. Germline V gives CDR1 LGHNA, CDR2 YSLEER. Losses at the gene ends were 4 bases for V and 4 bases for J; bases not matched to a gene: 7.

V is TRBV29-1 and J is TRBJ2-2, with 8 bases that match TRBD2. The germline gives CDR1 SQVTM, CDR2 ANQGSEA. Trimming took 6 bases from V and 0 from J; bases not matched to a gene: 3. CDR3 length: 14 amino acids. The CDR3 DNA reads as TGCAGCGTCCCGGGGGGGGCGAACACCGGGGAGCTGTTTTTT. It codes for CSVPGGANTGELFF.

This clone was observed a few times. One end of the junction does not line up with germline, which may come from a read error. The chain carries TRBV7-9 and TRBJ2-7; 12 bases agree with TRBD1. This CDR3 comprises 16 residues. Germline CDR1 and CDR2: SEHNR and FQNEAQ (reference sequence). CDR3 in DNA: TGCGCCAGCAGCCACTCGATCGGGACAGGGGGCGACGAGCAGTACTTC. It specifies CASSHSIGTGGDEQYF.

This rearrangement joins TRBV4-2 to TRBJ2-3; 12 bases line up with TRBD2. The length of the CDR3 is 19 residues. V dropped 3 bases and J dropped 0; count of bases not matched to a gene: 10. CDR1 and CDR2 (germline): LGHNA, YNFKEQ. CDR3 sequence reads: CASSQRLAGVLASTDTQYF. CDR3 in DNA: TGTGCCAGCAGCCAGAGACTAGCGGGAGTCTTAGCGAGCACAGATACGCAGTATTTT.

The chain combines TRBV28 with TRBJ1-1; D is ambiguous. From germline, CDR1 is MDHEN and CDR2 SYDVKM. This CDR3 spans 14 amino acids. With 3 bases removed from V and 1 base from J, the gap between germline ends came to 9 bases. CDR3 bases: TGTGCCAGCAGTTTGACGCGGGGGAACACTGAAGCTTTCTTT. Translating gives CASSLTRGNTEAFF.

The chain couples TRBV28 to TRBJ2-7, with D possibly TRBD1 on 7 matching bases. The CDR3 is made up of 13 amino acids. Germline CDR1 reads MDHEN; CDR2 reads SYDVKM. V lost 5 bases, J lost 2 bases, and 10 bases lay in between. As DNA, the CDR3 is TGTGCCAGCAGTGCGGGACAGCCCTACGAGCAGTACTTC. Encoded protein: CASSAGQPYEQYF.

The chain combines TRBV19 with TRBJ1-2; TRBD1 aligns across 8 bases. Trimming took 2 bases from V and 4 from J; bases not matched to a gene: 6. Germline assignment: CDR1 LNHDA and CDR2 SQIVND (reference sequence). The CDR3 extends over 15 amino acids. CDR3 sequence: CASSILQGAGYGYTF. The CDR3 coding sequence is TGTGCCAGTAGTATACTTCAGGGGGCGGGCTATGGCTACACCTTC.

The CDR3 DNA reads as TGTGCCAGCAGTTTGGGGGCACGGGATGTAAACATTCAGTACTTC. Amino acid sequence: CASSLGARDVNIQYF. The rearrangement links TRBV28 to TRBJ2-4, with D tentatively TRBD1 (6 bases). Between the trimmed V and J ends, which lost 3 bases and 6 bases, there was a span of 15 bases. Germline V gives CDR1 MDHEN, CDR2 SYDVKM. This CDR3 spans 15 amino acids.

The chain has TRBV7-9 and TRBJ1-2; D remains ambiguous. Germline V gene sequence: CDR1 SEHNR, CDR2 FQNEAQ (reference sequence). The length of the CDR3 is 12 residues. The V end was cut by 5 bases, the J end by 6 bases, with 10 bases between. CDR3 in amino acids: CASSLRPDGYTF. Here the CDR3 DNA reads TGTGCCAGCAGCCTCCGCCCCGATGGCTACACCTTC.

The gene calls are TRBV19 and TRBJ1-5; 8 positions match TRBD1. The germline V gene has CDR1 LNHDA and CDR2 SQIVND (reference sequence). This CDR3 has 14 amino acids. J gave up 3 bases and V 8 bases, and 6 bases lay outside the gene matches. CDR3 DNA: TGTGCCAGTGGGCGGACAGGGATCAATCAGCCCCAGCATTTT. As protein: CASGRTGINQPQHF.

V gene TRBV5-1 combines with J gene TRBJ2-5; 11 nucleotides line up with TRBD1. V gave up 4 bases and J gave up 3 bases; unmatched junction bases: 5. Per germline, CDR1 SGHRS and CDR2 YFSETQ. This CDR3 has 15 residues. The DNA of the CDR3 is TGCGCCAGCAGCCCAGGGACAGGGGGTGAAGAGACCCAGTACTTC. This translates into CASSPGTGGEETQYF. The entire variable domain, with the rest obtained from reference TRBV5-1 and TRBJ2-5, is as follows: KAGVTQTPRYLIKTRGQQVTLSCSPISGHRSVSWYQQTPGQGLQFLFEYFSETQRNKGNFPGRFSGRQFSNSRSEMNVSTLELGDSALYLCASSPGTGGEETQYFGPGTRLLVL.

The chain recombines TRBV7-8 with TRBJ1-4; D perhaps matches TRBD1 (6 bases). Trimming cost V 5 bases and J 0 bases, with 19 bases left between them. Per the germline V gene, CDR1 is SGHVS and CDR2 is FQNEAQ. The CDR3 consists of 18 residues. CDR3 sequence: CASSGRTAALATNEKLFF. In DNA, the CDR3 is TGTGCCAGCAGCGGCCGGACAGCGGCCCTTGCAACTAATGAAAAACTGTTTTTT.